The 29 T cell receptor beta chains below were found in one sample sequenced in a study of early T cells in non-severe SARS-CoV-2 infection. TCRdb independently ran MiXCR on the 5' RACE reads; one entry per CDR3 protein. The sample contains 65,000 to 75,000 distinct CDR3 sequences, 4% to 6% of which appear only once. The sequencing here drew on whole blood, taken at baseline. All receptors come from an adult who was a healthcare worker with PCR-confirmed SARS-CoV-2 infection or an uninfected control (not recorded which). The donor label of this sample is uncertain.

The CDR3 DNA follows: TGTGCCAGCAGCTCCCCTAAAAACATTCAGTACTTC. Protein: CASSSPKNIQYF. The chain recombines TRBV7-6 with TRBJ2-4; D is uncertain. V shed 4 bases and J shed 4 bases, with 5 bases lying between them. Germline V CDR1 and CDR2: SGHVS, FNYEAQ. The length of the CDR3 is 12 residues. The full variable domain, its missing parts supplied by reference TRBV7-6 and TRBJ2-4, is GAGVSQSPRYKVTKRGQDVALRCDPISGHVSLYWYRQALGQGPEFLTYFNYEAQQDKSGLPNDRFSAERPEGSISTLTIQRTEQRDSAMYRCASSSPKNIQYFGAGTRLSVL.

The table lists this clonotype with many counts. The gene calls are TRBV20-1 and TRBJ2-6, with D uncertain. The V gene's germline CDR1 is DFQATT and CDR2 SNEGSKA (reference sequence). Trimming stripped 5 bases from V and 2 bases from J, with 16 bases between. This CDR3 has 16 residues. CDR3 loop: CSAVWLSLPGANVLTF. Here the CDR3 DNA reads TGCAGTGCTGTTTGGCTCTCCCTACCTGGGGCCAACGTCCTGACTTTC.

This clonotype came up many times. The chain joins TRBV3-1 to TRBJ1-2; D is ambiguous. V was cut by 0 bases and J by 5 bases, with 10 bases left in between. In germline, CDR1 is LGHDT, CDR2 YNNKEL (reference sequence). The CDR3 sequence is 14 residues long. The CDR3: CASSQEGPFYGYTF. The CDR3 bases are TGTGCCAGCAGCCAAGAGGGCCCTTTTTATGGCTACACCTTC.

In its sample, this clonotype was seen many times. CDR3 sequence reads: CASRLAGGVNEQFF. The DNA of the CDR3 is TGTGCCAGCAGACTAGCGGGGGGTGTTAATGAGCAGTTCTTC. The gene calls are TRBV6-1 and TRBJ2-1, with 12 nucleotides matching TRBD2. Germline trimming cut 6 bases from V and 7 bases from J; bases unmatched to any gene: 4. This CDR3 comprises 14 residues. Looked up from germline, CDR1 is MNHNS and CDR2 is SASEGT.

This clonotype has a count of ten or more. V and J are TRBV10-3 and TRBJ1-6, with 7 bases fitting TRBD1. There are 13 residues in the CDR3. Germline-derived CDR1 and CDR2 are ENHRY and SYGVKD. Losses at the gene ends were 4 bases for V and 9 bases for J; bases not matched to a gene: 3. The CDR3 loop is CAISGTGVSPLHF. CDR3 nucleotide sequence: TGTGCCATCAGTGGGACAGGTGTTTCACCCCTCCACTTT.

This clonotype was seen repeatedly, ten times or more. V and J are TRBV7-6 and TRBJ2-2; a weak D match, TRBD2 (7 bases). This CDR3 has 14 amino acids. Trimming shortened V by 8 bases and J by 1 base, and 11 bases separated the two germline ends. CDR1 and CDR2 from the germline V gene are SGHVS and FNYEAQ. This chain's CDR3 is CASGGAMNTGELFF. The CDR3 nucleotides are TGTGCCAGCGGGGGGGCAATGAACACCGGGGAGCTGTTTTTT.

In its sample, this clonotype was seen many times. The chain recombines TRBV7-2 with TRBJ2-3; maybe TRBD1 (5 bases). Germline CDR1 reads SGHTA; CDR2 reads FQGNSA. The CDR3 runs to 14 residues. The V gene lost 0 bases and the J gene lost 1 base, with 5 bases spanning the gap. CDR3: CASSLAGRTDTQYF. DNA of the CDR3: TGTGCCAGCAGCTTAGCGGGGCGCACAGATACGCAGTATTTT.

This clonotype was observed at least ten times. The V gene is TRBV27, the J gene TRBJ2-7, with unresolved D. The germline V and J ends were trimmed by 8 bases and 5 bases, with 13 bases remaining between them. Germline lookup yields CDR1 MNHEY and CDR2 SMNVEV (reference sequence). The CDR3 is 12 amino acids. The CDR3 region has the DNA TGTGCCAGCCGAAAGACACCGGACGAGCAGTACTTC. Translated: CASRKTPDEQYF.

This clonotype was observed at least ten times. The chain joins TRBV30 to TRBJ1-6; 8 bases line up with TRBD1. After removal of 4 bases from V and 3 bases from J, the junction contained 5 bases not matched to a gene. The CDR3 covers 15 residues. From germline, CDR1 is GTSNPN and CDR2 SVGIG (reference sequence). The CDR3, as DNA: TGTGCCTGGACCGACAGGGGTAGCTATAATTCACCCCTCCACTTT. Translation: CAWTDRGSYNSPLHF.

This clonotype was seen at least ten times. The gene calls are TRBV12-3 or TRBV12-4 and TRBJ1-2; weak D call: TRBD1 (6 bases). This CDR3 is built from 12 residues. The V end lost 5 bases, the J end lost 8 bases, and 12 bases lay between the germline ends. This chain's CDR3 is CASSAPGGGYTF. The CDR3, as DNA: TGTGCCAGCAGTGCCCCCGGGGGCGGCTACACCTTC.

This chain uses TRBV5-8 with TRBJ2-7, with 7 bases matching TRBD1. Trimming took 1 base from V and 4 from J; bases not matched to a gene: 5. Germline CDR1 reads SGHTS; CDR2 reads YDEGEE. There are 14 residues in the CDR3. The CDR3 sequence: CASSLRDRYYEQYF. In nucleotides, the CDR3 is TGTGCCAGCAGCTTGCGGGACAGATATTACGAGCAGTACTTC.

This clonotype was seen many times. The V gene is TRBV12-3 or TRBV12-4, the J gene TRBJ1-4; 9 bases are shared with TRBD1. CDR3 length: 14 residues. V shed 3 bases and J 8 bases; nucleotides not matched to a gene: 4. The CDR3 bases are TGTGCCAGCAGTTTGGACAGGGGTAAAGAAAAACTGTTTTTT. Residues: CASSLDRGKEKLFF.

This clonotype was recorded a few times. The CDR3 loop reads CASSSSSEGGRPDTQYF. CDR3 DNA: TGTGCCAGCAGTTCATCTAGCGAGGGGGGGCGGCCAGATACGCAGTATTTT. This sequence joins TRBV28 and TRBJ2-3, with TRBD2 as a possible D gene (7 bases). V was pared by 4 bases and J by 4 bases, with 21 bases between. This CDR3 spans 17 amino acids. Germline loops: CDR1 MDHEN, CDR2 SYDVKM.

The rearrangement joins TRBV12-3 or TRBV12-4 to TRBJ1-5; D uncertain. The V end was cut by 2 bases, the J end by 6 bases, with 11 bases between. CDR3 length equals 14 residues. The CDR3 region is CASSLMALGQPQHF. The CDR3 nucleotides read TGTGCCAGCAGTTTAATGGCTTTAGGTCAGCCCCAGCATTTT.

This clonotype was seen repeatedly, ten times or more. J is TRBJ2-6 and V is TRBV7-3; D might be TRBD2 (5 bases). This CDR3 contains 17 residues. Germline CDR1 and CDR2: SGHTA and FQGTGA. The V end was cut by 0 bases, the J end by 2 bases, with 11 bases between. In DNA, the CDR3 is TGTGCCAGCAGCTTAACGAGGGCAGCCACTGGGGCCAACGTCCTGACTTTC. It codes for CASSLTRAATGANVLTF. The full variable domain, its missing parts supplied by reference TRBV7-3 and TRBJ2-6, is GAGVSQTPSNKVTEKGKYVELRCDPISGHTALYWYRQSLGQGPEFLIYFQGTGAADDSGLPNDRFFAVRPEGSVSTLKIQRTERGDSAVYLCASSLTRAATGANVLTFGAGSRLTVL.

The chain is built from TRBV4-3 and TRBJ2-1; TRBD2 matches at 11 bases. The germline V gene encodes CDR1 LGHNA and CDR2 YSLEER. J was trimmed by 6 bases and V by 0 bases; bases with no gene match: 10. This CDR3 region has 18 residues. The CDR3 DNA reads TGCGCCAGCAGCCAAGACCCTCCGGGACTAGCGGTTTTCAATGAGCAGTTCTTC. As protein: CASSQDPPGLAVFNEQFF.

This chain joins TRBV20-1 and TRBJ1-4; TRBD1 matches at 7 bases. Losses at the gene ends were 5 bases for V and 4 bases for J; bases not matched to a gene: 4. Per the germline V gene, CDR1 is DFQATT and CDR2 is SNEGSKA (reference sequence). The CDR3 extends over 13 amino acids. The CDR3 nucleotides read TGCAGTGCTGGAGGGGGCTATAATGAAAAACTGTTTTTT. This translates into CSAGGGYNEKLFF.

This clonotype was counted between two and nine times. This chain links TRBV7-3 with TRBJ2-3, with TRBD1 as a possible D gene (6 bases). The V and J ends lost 4 bases and 2 bases respectively, with 10 bases between them. CDR1 SGHTA and CDR2 FQGTGA come from the germline V gene. The CDR3 length is 14 residues. CDR3 sequence reads: CASSSGQPTDTQYF. In DNA, the CDR3 is TGTGCCAGCAGCTCCGGACAGCCCACAGATACGCAGTATTTT. Full variable domain (outside the CDR3, taken from reference TRBV7-3 and TRBJ2-3): GAGVSQTPSNKVTEKGKYVELRCDPISGHTALYWYRQSLGQGPEFLIYFQGTGAADDSGLPNDRFFAVRPEGSVSTLKIQRTERGDSAVYLCASSSGQPTDTQYFGPGTRLTVL.

This clonotype was observed a handful of times. The J gene is TRBJ1-5, the V gene TRBV28; D unresolved. Trimming left V 1 base short and J 0 bases short, with 19 bases between. The CDR3 is made up of 19 amino acids. CDR1 is MDHEN and CDR2 is SYDVKM in the germline V gene. The CDR3 region has the DNA TGTGCCAGCAGTTTATTCCCCCTTCGACGGTACCGTAGCAATCAGCCCCAGCATTTT. This translates into CASSLFPLRRYRSNQPQHF. Supplemented by reference TRBV28 and TRBJ1-5, the full variable domain reads DVKVTQSSRYLVKRTGEKVFLECVQDMDHENMFWYRQDPGLGLRLIYFSYDVKMKEKGDIPEGYSVSREKKERFSLILESASTNQTSMYLCASSLFPLRRYRSNQPQHFGDGTRLSIL.

This clonotype showed up many times. The rearrangement joins TRBV24-1 to TRBJ1-2; D may be TRBD1 (6 bases). This CDR3 contains 13 residues. V shed 6 bases and J shed 4 bases, with 11 bases lying between them. The germline V gene has CDR1 KGHDR and CDR2 SFDVKD. The CDR3 nucleotides are TGTGCCACCAGTCAAAGGACAGTCTATGGCTACACCTTC. Residues: CATSQRTVYGYTF.

V usage is TRBV6-5 and J usage is TRBJ2-5; no clear D. Trimming stripped 0 bases from V and 4 bases from J, with 3 bases between. This CDR3 is 12 amino acids long. Germline lookup yields CDR1 MNHEY and CDR2 SVGAGI. The CDR3 is CASSYSRETQYF. CDR3 DNA: TGTGCCAGCAGTTACTCGCGAGAGACCCAGTACTTC.

This clonotype was counted only a few times. The V and J genes are TRBV5-4 and TRBJ2-5; TRBD2 agrees at 14 bases. Unmatched junction bases numbered 4, after V lost 4 bases and J lost 2 bases. This CDR3 has 16 residues. Germline V CDR1 and CDR2: SGHNT, YYREEE (reference sequence). In nucleotides, the CDR3 is TGTGCCAGCAGCCGCGGGACTAGCGGGGGACAAGAGACCCAGTACTTC. This encodes CASSRGTSGGQETQYF.

This clonotype was seen repeatedly, ten times or more. The chain couples TRBV12-3 or TRBV12-4 to TRBJ1-5, with a tentative D call TRBD1 (5 bases). V was clipped by 5 bases and J by 3 bases, with 14 bases between them. There are 15 residues in the CDR3. The CDR3 reads CASSPSRVSNQPQHF. As DNA, the CDR3 is TGTGCCAGCAGTCCCTCCAGGGTATCCAATCAGCCCCAGCATTTT.

This clonotype was counted ten times or more. This rearrangement joins TRBV20-1 to TRBJ2-7; TRBD2 might be the D (5 bases). The CDR3 loop spans 12 amino acids. V was pared by 6 bases and J by 7 bases, with 16 bases between. CDR1 DFQATT and CDR2 SNEGSKA come from the germline V gene (reference sequence). The CDR3 loop reads CSADGLSWEQYF. The CDR3 nucleotides read TGCAGTGCCGACGGACTCTCTTGGGAGCAGTACTTC.

This clonotype occurred once. Here the CDR3 reads CASSFWGGGTDTQYF. The CDR3 DNA follows: TGTGCCAGCAGTTTTTGGGGGGGCGGCACAGATACGCAGTATTTT. This chain joins TRBV6-2 or TRBV6-3 and TRBJ2-3, with a weak D call TRBD2 (7 bases). Germline values: CDR1 MNHEY, CDR2 SVGEGT. The CDR3 is made up of 15 amino acids. V lost 4 bases, J lost 1 base, and 12 bases lay in between.

The table lists this clonotype with many counts. The chain couples TRBV25-1 to TRBJ1-1, with a possible D match to TRBD1 (6 bases). The V gene's germline CDR1 is MGHDK and CDR2 SYGVNS. This CDR3 comprises 19 residues. Trimming pared 1 base from V and 4 bases from J, leaving 25 bases between. The CDR3 DNA sequence: TGTGCCAGCAGTGAATTAAGGGGGGTCAGGGTCGGATGGGGCACTGAAGCTTTCTTT. Its protein product is CASSELRGVRVGWGTEAFF.

This clonotype was observed at least ten times. The chain employs TRBV19 and TRBJ1-1; no clear D. Germline assignment: CDR1 LNHDA and CDR2 SQIVND (reference sequence). This CDR3 is built from 14 residues. The V and J ends lost 4 bases and 3 bases respectively, with 12 bases between them. The CDR3 coding sequence is TGTGCCAGTAGTACGATGACGGGAGACACTGAAGCTTTCTTT. This gives the protein CASSTMTGDTEAFF.

This rearrangement joins TRBV6-5 to TRBJ2-7; D could derive from TRBD1 or TRBD2 (5 bases each). The CDR3 extends over 14 amino acids. Between the trimmed V and J ends, which lost 5 bases and 3 bases, there was a span of 14 bases. CDR1 is MNHEY, CDR2 SVGAGI, per germline. CDR3 sequence: CASSIKDGGYEQYF. In nucleotides, the CDR3 is TGTGCCAGCAGTATTAAGGATGGGGGCTACGAGCAGTACTTC.

This clonotype was observed many times. The chain couples TRBV6-5 to TRBJ1-1, with a tentative D call TRBD1 (5 bases). V lost 5 bases, J lost 1 base, and 14 bases lay in between. CDR3 length: 15 amino acids. From germline, CDR1 is MNHEY and CDR2 SVGAGI. The CDR3 is CASSTQTAPNTEAFF. CDR3 DNA: TGTGCCAGCAGTACACAGACAGCCCCGAACACTGAAGCTTTCTTT.